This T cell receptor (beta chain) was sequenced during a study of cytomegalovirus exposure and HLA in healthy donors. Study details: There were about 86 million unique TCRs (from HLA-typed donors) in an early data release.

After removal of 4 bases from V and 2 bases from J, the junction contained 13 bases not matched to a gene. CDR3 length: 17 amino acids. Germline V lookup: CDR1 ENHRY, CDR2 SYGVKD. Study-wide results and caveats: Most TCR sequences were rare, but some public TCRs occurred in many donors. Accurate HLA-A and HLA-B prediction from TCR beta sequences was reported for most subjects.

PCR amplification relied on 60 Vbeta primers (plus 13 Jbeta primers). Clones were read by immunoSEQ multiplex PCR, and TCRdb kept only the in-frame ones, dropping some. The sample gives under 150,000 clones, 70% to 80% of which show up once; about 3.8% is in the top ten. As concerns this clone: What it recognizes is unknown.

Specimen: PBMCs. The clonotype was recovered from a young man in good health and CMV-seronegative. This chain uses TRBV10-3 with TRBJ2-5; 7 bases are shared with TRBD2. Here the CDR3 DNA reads TGTGCCATCAGTGGGGACCCGAGACTAGCTACACAAGAGACCCAGTACTTC. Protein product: CAISGDPRLATQETQYF.